This TCR beta chain was captured in a study of blood T cells in healthy people across ages. General study results and limits: PBMCs went unsorted, and a conclusive naive versus antigen-experienced comparison was therefore prevented.

The table lists this clonotype with a few counts. Its antigen is unknown. Using a J-beta primer mix together with a sample-barcoded 5' primer, a second PCR was run for roughly 6 to 11 cycles. Every sample returned 2.5 million or more CDR3-containing paired-end reads. MiXCR, applied by TCRdb to the 5' RACE reads, yields one record per CDR3 protein. This sample yields more than 900,000 distinct CDR3 sequences, of which approximately 25% are seen a single time; approximately 0.79% belongs to the top ten. These data were also reused for a study on T cells of mothers and their children. That work contributes: For the second PCR, the M1S primer put in sample barcodes and 2-4 random nucleotides. TCR recombination output is shaped by thymic selection similarly in related and unrelated pairs.

Sequencing was performed on blood. The receptor's source is a girl aged 2 to 9 in good health.

In DNA, the CDR3 is TGCAGCGGGGCCAAGGACTATGGCTACACCTTC. Its protein is CSGAKDYGYTF. The V and J genes are TRBV29-1 and TRBJ1-2; D ambiguous. Germline CDR1 and CDR2: SQVTM and ANQGSEA. V lost 7 bases, J lost 3 bases, and 9 bases lay in between. This CDR3 comprises 11 residues.